This TCR beta chain was sequenced in a study of blood T cell repertoires in COVID-19. Germline V gene sequence: CDR1 MNHEY, CDR2 SMNVEV (reference sequence). The V end lost 6 bases, the J end lost 9 bases, and 18 bases lay between the germline ends. The CDR3 runs to 14 residues. Source study methods: Amplifying reference gene primers gave estimates of nucleated cell counts. This table comes from immunoSEQ multiplex PCR, and its TCRdb copy is limited to in-frame clones, with some not included. V and J calls and clone size are given by that table; D and trimming were obtained from the DNA. The data hold about 180,000 clones, with 60% to 80% observed a single time.

Sequencing was done on a sample of peripheral blood. The receptor's source is a woman in her 70s with acute or convalescent COVID-19. This rearrangement joins TRBV27 to TRBJ2-1; tentatively, D is TRBD2 (6 bases). CDR3 loop: CASRRWEDRGEQFF. In DNA, the CDR3 is TGTGCCAGCAGACGCTGGGAGGATCGGGGTGAGCAGTTCTTC.